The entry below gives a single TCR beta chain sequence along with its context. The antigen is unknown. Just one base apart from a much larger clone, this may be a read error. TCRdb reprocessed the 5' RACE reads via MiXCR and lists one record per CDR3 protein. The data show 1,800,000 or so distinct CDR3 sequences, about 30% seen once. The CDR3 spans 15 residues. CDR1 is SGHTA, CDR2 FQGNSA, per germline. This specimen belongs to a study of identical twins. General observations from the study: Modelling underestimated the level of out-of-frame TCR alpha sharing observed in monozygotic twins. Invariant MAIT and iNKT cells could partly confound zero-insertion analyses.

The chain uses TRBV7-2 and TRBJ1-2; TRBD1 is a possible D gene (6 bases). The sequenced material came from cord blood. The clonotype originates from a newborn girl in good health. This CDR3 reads CASSRMDSSNNGYTF. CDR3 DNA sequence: TGTGCCAGCAGTCGAATGGACAGTTCTAACAATGGCTACACCTTC. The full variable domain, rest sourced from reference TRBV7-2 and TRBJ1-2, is GAGVSQSPSNKVTEKGKDVELRCDPISGHTALYWYRQSLGQGLEFLIYFQGNSAPDKSGLPSDRFSAERTGGSVSTLTIQRTQQEDSAVYLCASSRMDSSNNGYTFGSGTRLTVV.